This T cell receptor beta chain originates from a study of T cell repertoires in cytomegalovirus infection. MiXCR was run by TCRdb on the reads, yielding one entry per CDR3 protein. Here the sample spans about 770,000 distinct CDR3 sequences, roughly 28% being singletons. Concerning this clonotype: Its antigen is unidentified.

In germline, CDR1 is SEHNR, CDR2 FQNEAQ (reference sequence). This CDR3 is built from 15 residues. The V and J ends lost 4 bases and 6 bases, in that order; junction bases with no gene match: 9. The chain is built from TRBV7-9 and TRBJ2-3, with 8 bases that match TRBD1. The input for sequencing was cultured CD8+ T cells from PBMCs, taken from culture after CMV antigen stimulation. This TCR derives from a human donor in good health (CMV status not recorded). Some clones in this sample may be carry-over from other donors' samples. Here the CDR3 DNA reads TGTGCCAGCAGCTGGGGGGACAGGCTCACGGATACGCAGTATTTT. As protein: CASSWGDRLTDTQYF.